The 27 T cell receptor beta chains below come from one sample, sequenced in a study of CD8+CD57+ T cells in acquired aplastic anemia. TCR beta VDJ and CDR3 profiling used genomic DNA as template. Each CDR3 protein gets one entry after TCRdb re-called the reads with MiXCR. The sample carries about 470,000 distinct CDR3 sequences, roughly 34% recorded once. Sequenced patients had shown CD8+CD57+ cell expansion by flow cytometry. Sequences were obtained from sorted CD4+, CD8+, or CD8+CD57+ T cells (not recorded which) from PBMCs. These receptors were collected from a human donor with aplastic anemia.

This clonotype has ten or more counts. V usage is TRBV25-1 and J usage is TRBJ1-2, with TRBD1 as a possible D gene (6 bases). Trimming took 3 bases from V and 6 from J, leaving 23 bases between them. The germline V gene encodes CDR1 MGHDK and CDR2 SYGVNS. The CDR3 extends over 17 amino acids. The DNA of the CDR3 is TGTGCCAGCAGTGATTTTGTCGGGGACAAGGGACCTAATGGCTACACCTTC. Protein: CASSDFVGDKGPNGYTF.

To note about this clonotype: The germline gene is not matched at one end of the junction; a read error may be the cause. The chain recombines TRBV10-3 with TRBJ1-6; possibly TRBD1 for D (5 bases). Per the germline V gene, CDR1 is ENHRY and CDR2 is SYGVKD. The CDR3 is 17 residues long. This chain's CDR3 is CASSYSRGVRLGSPLHF. The CDR3 region has the DNA TGTGCCAGCAGTTACTCGAGGGGTGTCCGGTTGGGTTCACCCCTCCACTTT.

This clonotype was recorded many times. The CDR3 region is CASSARTNNEQFF. The CDR3 nucleotides are TGTGCCAGCAGCGCCCGAACTAACAATGAGCAGTTCTTC. This chain uses TRBV9 with TRBJ2-1; D is ambiguous. Trimming shortened V by 3 bases and J by 5 bases, and 9 bases separated the two germline ends. CDR1 and CDR2 from the germline V gene are SGDLS and YYNGEE. This CDR3 contains 13 residues.

This clonotype was recorded many times. The chain combines TRBV29-1 with TRBJ2-1, with TRBD2 matching over 15 bases. Per the germline V gene, CDR1 is SQVTM and CDR2 is ANQGSEA. The V gene end was trimmed by 5 bases and the J gene end by 12 bases; junction bases not matched to a gene: 8. The CDR3 is made up of 14 amino acids. The CDR3 bases are TGCAGCGTTCCAGGACTAGCGGGGGGGCCCGGGCAGTTCTTC. Translation gives CSVPGLAGGPGQFF.

The chain is built from TRBV6-4 and TRBJ1-1; D remains ambiguous. CDR3 length equals 13 residues. Trimming removed 9 bases at V and 1 base at J, with 12 bases between. Germline assignment: CDR1 MRHNA and CDR2 SNTAGT. The CDR3 DNA sequence: TGTGCCAGTGCACGGGGAGCGAACACTGAAGCTTTCTTT. It encodes CASARGANTEAFF.

This clonotype was picked up many times. The chain recombines TRBV25-1 with TRBJ1-1; tentative D call: TRBD1 (5 bases). Germline V gives CDR1 MGHDK, CDR2 SYGVNS. There are 15 residues in the CDR3. Trimming stripped 3 bases from V and 3 bases from J, with 14 bases between. CDR3 residues: CASSDPGRADTEAFF. CDR3 DNA: TGTGCCAGCAGTGACCCAGGCAGGGCCGACACTGAAGCTTTCTTT.

In the case of this clonotype: The final CDR3 position lacks the conserved phenylalanine or tryptophan, pointing to a likely read error. The chain links TRBV4-2 to TRBJ1-2; D gene uncertain. V lost 2 bases and J lost 2, with 18 bases in between. The germline CDR1 and CDR2 sequences are LGHNA and YNFKEQ. This CDR3 comprises 17 residues. The CDR3 nucleotides are TGTGCCAGCAGCCAAACCCTTTTTGGGGAGGAAAACTATGGCTACACCATC. This gives the protein CASSQTLFGEENYGYTI.

This clonotype was counted many times. The genes are TRBV7-9 and TRBJ1-2; D perhaps matches TRBD1 (6 bases). Germline V gene sequence: CDR1 SEHNR, CDR2 FQNEAQ (reference sequence). Trimming left V 5 bases short and J 5 bases short, with 12 bases between. The CDR3 sequence is 13 residues long. The CDR3 region has the DNA TGTGCCAGCAGCCTCACAGGGAGTTATGGCTACACCTTC. The encoded protein is CASSLTGSYGYTF.

This clonotype turned up a few times. J is TRBJ1-1 and V is TRBV20-1, with a weak D call TRBD1 (6 bases). The CDR3 runs to 15 residues. The V end lost 6 bases, the J end lost 2 bases, and 19 bases lay between the germline ends. CDR1 and CDR2 (germline): DFQATT, SNEGSKA (reference sequence). The CDR3 coding sequence is TGCAGTGCCAGCCCCACAGGGAGAGAAAACACTGAAGCTTTCTTT. It is translated as CSASPTGRENTEAFF.

The V gene is TRBV5-1, the J gene TRBJ1-1; D is unclear. Germline lookup yields CDR1 SGHRS and CDR2 YFSETQ. CDR3 length equals 16 residues. V lost 5 bases and J lost 0, with 17 bases in between. In DNA form, the CDR3 reads TGCGCCAGCAGTAGGAGCGCGGCATCTCTGAACACTGAAGCTTTCTTT. Its translation is CASSRSAASLNTEAFF. The full variable domain, rest sourced from reference TRBV5-1 and TRBJ1-1, is KAGVTQTPRYLIKTRGQQVTLSCSPISGHRSVSWYQQTPGQGLQFLFEYFSETQRNKGNFPGRFSGRQFSNSRSEMNVSTLELGDSALYLCASSRSAASLNTEAFFGQGTRLTVV.

Ten or more counts support this clonotype. The genes are TRBV2 and TRBJ1-2; D is uncertain. V gave up 2 bases and J gave up 2 bases, with 12 bases separating them. CDR3 length: 15 amino acids. Germline V gene sequence: CDR1 SNHLY, CDR2 FYNNEI. CDR3 bases: TGTGCCAGCAGTGAAAGGGTAAAAGGAAACTATGGCTACACCTTC. Translation gives CASSERVKGNYGYTF.

This clonotype has ten or more counts. The V gene is TRBV5-1, the J gene TRBJ1-5, with D unresolved. Germline V gene data show CDR1 as SGHRS and CDR2 as YFSETQ. The germline V and J ends were trimmed by 0 bases and 4 bases, with 11 bases remaining between them. The CDR3 loop spans 15 amino acids. CDR3 coding DNA: TGCGCCAGCAGCTTGGATGCGGGGAGAAATCAGCCCCAGCATTTT. Protein: CASSLDAGRNQPQHF.

The chain combines TRBV10-1 with TRBJ1-1; D possibly corresponds to TRBD1 (5 bases). The germline CDR1 and CDR2 sequences are WNHNN and SYGVQD (reference sequence). Trimming stripped 4 bases from V and 11 bases from J, with 17 bases between. The CDR3 sequence is 13 residues long. The CDR3: CASSGCRQGTAFF. The CDR3 bases are TGCGCCAGCAGTGGGTGTCGGCAGGGTACGGCTTTCTTT.

A single count supports this clonotype. The rearrangement uses TRBV7-8 and TRBJ2-1; TRBD2 aligns across 14 bases. The CDR3 totals 14 residues. Losses at the gene ends were 4 bases for V and 9 bases for J; bases not matched to a gene: 2. CDR1 and CDR2 (germline): SGHVS, FQNEAQ. CDR3 amino acids: CASSSGTSGGEQFF. The CDR3 region has the DNA TGTGCCAGCAGCTCCGGGACTAGCGGGGGTGAGCAGTTCTTC.

A few counts support this clonotype. The V gene is TRBV2, the J gene TRBJ1-2; TRBD1 matches 11 bases. Trimming at V came to 6 bases and at J to 6 bases, leaving 9 bases not matched to a gene. This CDR3 has 15 amino acids. Germline V gene data show CDR1 as SNHLY and CDR2 as FYNNEI. The CDR3 nucleotides read TGTGCCAGCAGCCAGGGTGGACAGGGGGCTGATGGCTACACCTTC. Its translation is CASSQGGQGADGYTF.

The chain recombines TRBV6-4 with TRBJ2-3, with 10 bases fitting TRBD2. The germline V gene has CDR1 MRHNA and CDR2 SNTAGT. J lost 8 bases, V lost 0 bases, and 14 bases had no gene match. The CDR3 extends over 18 amino acids. CDR3 bases: TGTGCCAGCAGTGACTCGATGACTAGCGGGCGCTCGGGGGCTACGCAGTATTTT. This encodes CASSDSMTSGRSGATQYF.

This clonotype was detected only a few times. The genes are TRBV4-2 and TRBJ2-5; 7 bases are shared with TRBD2. This CDR3 spans 13 amino acids. The V segment lost 0 bases and the J segment 12 bases; nucleotides outside the gene matches: 7. CDR1 is LGHNA, CDR2 YNFKEQ, per germline. The CDR3 coding sequence is TGTGCCAGCAGCCAAGATGCGGGGGAAAGGAAGTACTTC. This encodes CASSQDAGERKYF.

At least ten counts were recorded for this clonotype. The chain uses TRBV5-1 and TRBJ2-7, with D possibly being TRBD2 (6 bases). Germline V gene lookup returns CDR1 SGHRS and CDR2 YFSETQ. CDR3 length: 13 amino acids. Trimming cost V 1 base and J 4 bases, with 9 bases left between them. CDR3: CASSLLAGYEQYF. In DNA, the CDR3 is TGCGCCAGCAGCTTGCTTGCGGGATACGAGCAGTACTTC.

This clonotype has ten or more counts. V is TRBV19 and J is TRBJ2-6, with TRBD1 matching over 10 bases. With V trimmed by 6 bases and J by 4 bases, 6 bases remained unmatched. The germline V gene has CDR1 LNHDA and CDR2 SQIVND (reference sequence). The CDR3 is 16 residues long. The CDR3 is CASRGTGESGANVLTF. DNA for the CDR3: TGTGCCAGTAGGGGGACAGGGGAATCGGGGGCCAACGTCCTGACTTTC.

In its sample, this clonotype was seen a few times. This clone may be a read error of a much larger clone one base away. The chain couples TRBV15 to TRBJ2-7; tentative D call: TRBD2 (5 bases). This CDR3 contains 16 residues. The V gene's germline CDR1 is LNHNV and CDR2 YYDKDF (reference sequence). CDR3 residues: CATSRGWQNGGYERYF. The DNA of the CDR3 is TGTGCCACCAGCAGAGGATGGCAGAACGGAGGATACGAGCGGTACTTC.

This clonotype was picked up a small number of times. A much more abundant neighbour one base away suggests this may be a read error. The V gene is TRBV20-1, the J gene TRBJ1-2; D not resolved. CDR1 and CDR2 from the germline V gene are DFQATT and SNEGSKA (reference sequence). The CDR3 covers 9 residues. The V end lost 5 bases, the J end lost 4 bases, and 2 bases lay between the germline ends. The DNA of the CDR3 is TGCAGTGCTGGCTATGGCTACACCTTC. This sequence encodes CSAGYGYTF.

As for this clonotype: Since no conserved phenylalanine or tryptophan closes the CDR3, a read error is the likely cause. It is unclear where the CDR3 begins or ends on the DNA, so no DNA is shown, and the CDR3 is as TCRdb lists it. V is TRBV10-3 and J is TRBJ2-3. Germline V lookup: CDR1 ENHRY, CDR2 SYGVKD. The CDR3 adds up to 9 amino acids, both ends counted. CDR3 sequence: CAISEPSYY.

V is TRBV6-5 and J is TRBJ2-5; D ambiguous. This CDR3 region has 14 residues. The germline V gene has CDR1 MNHEY and CDR2 SVGAGI. V was pared by 1 base and J by 2 bases, with 8 bases between. This CDR3 reads CASSYYRTQETQYF. As DNA, the CDR3 is TGTGCCAGCAGTTACTACAGAACGCAAGAGACCCAGTACTTC.

This chain joins TRBV2 and TRBJ2-6; D gene unclear. Germline V gene lookup returns CDR1 SNHLY and CDR2 FYNNEI. The CDR3 has 15 amino acids. Trimming took 3 bases from V and 0 from J, leaving 6 bases between them. The CDR3 DNA follows: TGTGCCAGCAGTGACTCGAGCTCTGGGGCCAACGTCCTGACTTTC. Translating it yields CASSDSSSGANVLTF.

This clonotype was observed a few times. The chain recombines TRBV11-2 with TRBJ2-3, with D perhaps TRBD2 (5 bases). CDR1 and CDR2 from the germline V gene are SGHAT and FQNNGV. This CDR3 is built from 17 residues. The germline V and J ends were trimmed by 0 bases and 2 bases, with 15 bases remaining between them. The CDR3 here is CASSLEGAHINTDTQYF. CDR3 DNA sequence: TGTGCCAGCAGCTTAGAGGGAGCCCATATAAACACAGATACGCAGTATTTT.

A few counts support this clonotype. V gene TRBV7-9 combines with J gene TRBJ2-1; D remains ambiguous. In germline, CDR1 is SEHNR, CDR2 FQNEAQ (reference sequence). V was pared by 2 bases and J by 9 bases, with 23 bases between. The CDR3 totals 17 residues. The CDR3 loop reads CASSLKLGLEKTAEQFF. The CDR3 DNA reads as TGTGCCAGCAGCTTAAAGCTAGGTCTGGAGAAGACGGCTGAGCAGTTCTTC. The complete variable domain, with remaining parts taken from reference TRBV7-9 and TRBJ2-1, reads DTGVSQNPRHKITKRGQNVTFRCDPISEHNRLYWYRQTLGQGPEFLTYFQNEAQLEKSRLLSDRFSAERPKGSFSTLEIQRTEQGDSAMYLCASSLKLGLEKTAEQFFGPGTRLTVL.

This clonotype was picked up a small number of times. The chain is built from TRBV5-8 and TRBJ1-4; D call uncertain. The V end lost 3 bases, the J end lost 8 bases, and 2 bases lay between the germline ends. The germline CDR1 and CDR2 sequences are SGHTS and YDEGEE. The CDR3 is 10 residues long. CDR3 nucleotide sequence: TGTGCCAGCAGCTACGAAAAACTGTTTTTT. Residues: CASSYEKLFF.